Described below is a single T cell receptor (beta chain) sequence and its context. This sample was included in a study of blood T cell repertoires in COVID-19. Across the study: Italy, Spain and the United States were the sources of the convalescent and acute COVID-19 samples. From T cells, B-cell-depleted T cells, or PBMCs came the material, which was cDNA or gDNA.

CDR3 length equals 14 residues. The germline gives CDR1 SGHRS, CDR2 YFSETQ. V was clipped by 4 bases and J by 5 bases, with 12 bases between them. As processed by the authors: Using reference gene primer amplification, nucleated cell counts were estimated. Assay: immunoSEQ multiplex PCR; the TCRdb copy retains only in-frame clones and omits some. Clone size and the V and J calls come from that table; the DNA yielded D and trimming. The profile shows around 120,000 clones, roughly 72% of them singletons. This chain connects TRBV5-1 to TRBJ2-2; D is uncertain. The sequence came from an elderly man with acute or convalescent COVID-19. Material: peripheral blood. CDR3 amino acids: CASSPRTPTGELFF. The CDR3 coding sequence is TGCGCCAGCAGCCCACGTACTCCAACCGGGGAGCTGTTTTTT.